This T cell receptor beta chain was found in a study of patients and donors after allogeneic stem cell transplantation. TCRdb itself ran the RT-PCR reads through MiXCR, one entry per CDR3 protein. Counted here are about a million distinct CDR3 sequences, around 17% occurring once; the ten biggest clones make up 5% to 7.5%. Trimming removed 1 base at V and 3 bases at J, with 11 bases between. Germline V CDR1 and CDR2: SGHNT, YYREEE (reference sequence). The CDR3 totals 14 residues. This clonotype was seen a handful of times. This receptor was identified in a human donor who was either an allogeneic HSCT recipient or a stem cell or donor lymphocyte infusion donor (not recorded which). It is not recorded whose cells these are; they may come from a transplant donor. The V and J genes are TRBV5-4 and TRBJ2-7; no clear D gene. Sequencing was done on a sample of blood, either unsorted or a sorted T cell fraction (not recorded which). The CDR3 sequence: CASSLMGMDYEQYF. CDR3 nucleotide sequence: TGTGCCAGCAGCTTGATGGGGATGGACTACGAGCAGTACTTC.